These 7 T cell receptor beta chains came from one sample sequenced in a study of blood T cell repertoires in COVID-19. Sequencing used immunoSEQ multiplex PCR; TCRdb keeps in-frame clones, though not all of them. The sample has around 150,000 clones, around 86% seen once; the top ten hold 3% to 4%. Sequencing was done on a sample of peripheral blood. Every receptor here comes from a man aged 70-80 years with acute or convalescent COVID-19.

V gene TRBV28 combines with J gene TRBJ1-1; 10 nucleotides line up with TRBD1. J gave up 3 bases and V 7 bases, and 2 bases lay outside the gene matches. The CDR3 loop spans 13 amino acids. CDR1 is MDHEN and CDR2 is SYDVKM in the germline V gene. CDR3 region: CASTDRGDTEAFF. CDR3 sequence (DNA): TGTGCCAGCACGGACAGGGGGGACACTGAAGCTTTCTTT. Drawing the rest from reference TRBV28 and TRBJ1-1, the complete variable domain is DVKVTQSSRYLVKRTGEKVFLECVQDMDHENMFWYRQDPGLGLRLIYFSYDVKMKEKGDIPEGYSVSREKKERFSLILESASTNQTSMYLCASTDRGDTEAFFGQGTRLTVV.

This clone was detected a few times. This chain connects TRBV11-2 to TRBJ2-1, with TRBD2 matching 8 bases. V was clipped by 3 bases and J by 9 bases; unmatched bases: 10. CDR3 length: 15 amino acids. The germline V gene encodes CDR1 SGHAT and CDR2 FQNNGV. The CDR3 is CASSLGTREIGEQFF. The CDR3, as DNA: TGTGCCAGCAGCTTGGGGACTAGAGAAATCGGTGAGCAGTTCTTC.

This clone appeared once. V usage is TRBV7-9 and J usage is TRBJ1-1; possibly TRBD1 for D (5 bases). In germline, CDR1 is SEHNR, CDR2 FQNEAQ (reference sequence). V was shortened by 1 base and J by 8 bases, with 14 bases between the two germline ends. The CDR3 totals 14 residues. The CDR3 region is CASSLGEGAREAFF. The CDR3 nucleotides read TGTGCCAGCAGCTTAGGGGAAGGGGCCAGGGAAGCTTTCTTT.

The V call is TRBV30, the J call TRBJ1-2, with TRBD1 matching over 8 bases. Germline CDR1 is GTSNPN and CDR2 is SVGIG (reference sequence). This CDR3 region has 16 residues. J lost 4 bases, V lost 2 bases, and 12 bases had no gene match. The CDR3 region is CAWSRPGGGPRYGYTF. The DNA for the CDR3 is TGTGCCTGGAGTCGTCCAGGGGGCGGACCACGCTATGGCTACACCTTC.

The rearrangement joins TRBV5-5 to TRBJ2-7; D unresolved. Trimming removed 2 bases at V and 4 bases at J, with 10 bases between. The CDR3 loop spans 13 amino acids. Germline CDR1 SGHKS, CDR2 YYEKEE (reference sequence). CDR3 loop: CASSFGRLYEQYF. DNA of the CDR3: TGTGCCAGCAGCTTTGGCAGATTATACGAGCAGTACTTC.

V is TRBV7-9 and J is TRBJ1-4, with 11 bases aligning to TRBD1. The V gene's germline CDR1 is SEHNR and CDR2 FQNEAQ (reference sequence). CDR3 length equals 15 residues. The J segment lost 6 bases and the V segment lost 4 bases, leaving 4 bases of the junction unmatched. The DNA for the CDR3 is TGTGCCAGCAGCTCTAGGACAGGGGGCGATGAAAAACTGTTTTTT. It translates to CASSSRTGGDEKLFF.

This sequence joins TRBV7-9 and TRBJ2-6, with TRBD1 identical over 8 bases. The germline V gene has CDR1 SEHNR and CDR2 FQNEAQ (reference sequence). The CDR3 covers 17 residues. Unmatched junction bases numbered 6, after V lost 5 bases and J lost 0 bases. The CDR3 coding sequence is TGTGCCAGCAGCCTTTGGACAGGGAGCTCTGGGGCCAACGTCCTGACTTTC. It codes for CASSLWTGSSGANVLTF.